This section outlines one T cell receptor beta chain sequence together with its context. Antigen unknown. TCRdb keeps only in-frame clones here, not all; method: immunoSEQ multiplex PCR. The sample shows roughly 1,500,000 clones, about 98.5% of them seen only once. This sample is part of a study of shared clonotypes between healthy human individuals. Whole-study context: The plates for each donor numbered three CD4 naive, three CD4 memory, two CD8 naive and one CD8 memory.

Study-level results: Sequencing depth was expected to influence donor clonotype sharing.

The germline CDR1 and CDR2 sequences are MDHEN and SYDVKM. This CDR3 is built from 19 residues. Trimming at V came to 6 bases and at J to 4 bases, leaving 18 bases not matched to a gene. Sequencing was done on a sample of naive CD4+ T cells sorted from blood. Subset specified: CD45RA+ positively selected. The chain links TRBV28 to TRBJ2-7; 13 nucleotides match TRBD2. The sequence derives from a man between 25 and 39 years old in good health. CDR3 in amino acids: CASSSTRLAGGKDSYEQYF. The CDR3 nucleotides are TGTGCCAGCAGCTCCACTAGACTAGCGGGAGGAAAGGACTCGTACGAGCAGTACTTC.